This is a list of T cell receptor beta chains from one sample in a study of cytomegalovirus exposure and HLA in healthy donors. The data were produced by immunoSEQ multiplex PCR, yet TCRdb's version contains in-frame clones alone and is incomplete. This sample has approximately 140,000 clones, with roughly 90% found just once. Sequences were obtained from PBMCs. All receptors come from a woman aged 40 to 50 in good health and CMV-seronegative. Both conserved end residues are part of each CDR3. D genes are given only for firm matches.

j_call	v_call	d_call	cdr3_aa	cdr3_nt
TRBJ1-5	TRBV27	-	CASSLREQNQPQHF	TGTGCCAGCAGTTTAAGGGAGCAAAATCAGCCCCAGCATTTT
TRBJ2-3	TRBV10-1	-	CASSDPSWREGTDTQYF	TGCGCCAGCAGTGATCCTTCGTGGAGGGAGGGCACAGATACGCAGTATTTT
TRBJ1-2	TRBV13	-	CASNQGLGGYTF	TGTGCCAGCAACCAGGGGCTGGGTGGCTACACCTTC
TRBJ2-2	TRBV7-9	TRBD2	CASSSTGRGNTGELFF	TGTGCCAGCAGCTCGACCGGGAGGGGGAACACCGGGGAGCTGTTTTTT
TRBJ2-5	TRBV7-8	TRBD1	CASSLELGQGDWETQYF	TGTGCCAGCAGCTTAGAATTAGGACAGGGGGACTGGGAGACCCAGTACTTC
TRBJ1-5	TRBV6-1	-	CASSITGIGQPQHF	TGTGCCAGTAGCATCACAGGGATCGGACAGCCCCAGCATTTT
TRBJ2-3	TRBV23-1	-	CASRARGSLTDTQYF	TGCGCCAGCAGGGCTAGGGGCAGTCTCACAGATACGCAGTATTTT
TRBJ2-7	TRBV7-2	-	CASSPGVGVFYEQYF	TGTGCCAGCAGCCCCGGAGTCGGGGTATTCTACGAGCAGTACTTC
TRBJ2-7	TRBV6-5	TRBD1	CASSYRQGYEQYF	TGTGCCAGCAGTTACCGACAGGGCTACGAGCAGTACTTC
TRBJ1-2	TRBV7-2	TRBD1	CASSFATGDGYTF	TGTGCCAGCAGCTTTGCGACAGGGGACGGCTACACCTTC
TRBJ2-1	TRBV10-3	TRBD2	CAIGTSGRDEQFF	TGTGCCATCGGGACTAGCGGGAGGGATGAGCAGTTCTTC